What follows are 19 T cell receptor beta chains derived from one specimen sequenced in a study of T-cell memory formation after mild COVID-19. TCRdb fed the 5' RACE reads into MiXCR, producing one record per CDR3 protein. The repertoire holds about 150,000 distinct CDR3 sequences, 20% to 25% seen once, with approximately 25% in the top ten. The sample comprised PBMCs or a T cell subset sorted from them (not recorded which). These receptors originate from an adult woman who had mild COVID-19 (a few samples of this study predate the infection). Cell type and time point are not known.

The gene calls are TRBV14 and TRBJ2-1; D uncertain. This CDR3 is built from 11 residues. CDR1 is SGHDN and CDR2 is FVKESK in the germline V gene. Between the trimmed V and J ends, which lost 6 bases and 5 bases, there was a span of 5 bases. DNA for the CDR3: TGTGCCAGCAGGTATCACAATGAGCAGTTCTTC. Protein product: CASRYHNEQFF.

The table lists this clonotype with many counts. The CDR3 sequence: CAISASAGELFF. The CDR3 coding sequence is TGTGCCATCTCTGCGTCAGCCGGGGAGCTGTTTTTT. The chain has TRBV10-3 and TRBJ2-2; no firm D call. The CDR3 length is 12 residues. Trimming took 8 bases from V and 6 from J, leaving 10 bases between them. Looked up from germline, CDR1 is ENHRY and CDR2 is SYGVKD.

This rearrangement joins TRBV9 to TRBJ2-7; 12 bases are shared with TRBD2. CDR1 SGDLS and CDR2 YYNGEE come from the germline V gene. The length of the CDR3 is 15 residues. J was trimmed by 4 bases and V by 2 bases; bases with no gene match: 4. The CDR3 loop is CASSVSSGGAYEQYF. Here the CDR3 DNA reads TGTGCCAGCAGCGTCTCTAGCGGGGGGGCTTACGAGCAGTACTTC.

This clonotype was seen at least ten times. The genes are TRBV7-9 and TRBJ2-7, with unresolved D. The CDR3 consists of 11 residues. Looked up from germline, CDR1 is SEHNR and CDR2 is FQNEAQ (reference sequence). Trimming stripped 2 bases from V and 7 bases from J, with 6 bases between. Here the CDR3 DNA reads TGTGCCAGCAGCTTATCGCTGGAGCAGTACTTC. As protein: CASSLSLEQYF.

The J gene is TRBJ1-5, the V gene TRBV23-1; maybe TRBD1 (5 bases). TRBV23-1 is treated as an ORF (open reading frame) with a function not yet certain. Deletions cut 10 bases from V and 0 bases from J, with 13 bases between. This CDR3 has 14 residues. The DNA of the CDR3 is TGCGCCACCGGGGACCTCTTTAGCAATCAGCCCCAGCATTTT. This sequence encodes CATGDLFSNQPQHF.

J is TRBJ1-2 and V is TRBV11-2, with a tentative D call TRBD1 (6 bases). There are 14 residues in the CDR3. V dropped 2 bases and J dropped 8 bases, with 15 bases sitting between them. Germline CDR1 and CDR2: SGHAT and FQNNGV. CDR3 amino acids: CASSLPDRFEGYTF. In nucleotides, the CDR3 is TGTGCCAGCAGCTTACCCGACAGGTTTGAGGGCTACACCTTC.

The chain joins TRBV20-1 to TRBJ2-7; TRBD1 aligns across 7 bases. V was pared by 3 bases and J by 2 bases, with 4 bases of the junction left unmatched. CDR3 length: 13 amino acids. Germline V lookup: CDR1 DFQATT, CDR2 SNEGSKA (reference sequence). The CDR3: CSASGQGAYEQYF. The CDR3 DNA reads TGCAGTGCTAGTGGCCAGGGGGCCTACGAGCAGTACTTC.

The chain uses TRBV14 and TRBJ2-7; D remains unclear. This CDR3 is built from 15 residues. Germline V gene lookup returns CDR1 SGHDN and CDR2 FVKESK. Trimming took off 0 bases at V and 3 bases at J, with 12 bases between the two ends. DNA of the CDR3: TGTGCCAGCAGCCAAGATCTGGAGCCTTTCTACGAGCAGTACTTC. Its translation: CASSQDLEPFYEQYF.

This clonotype was detected a few times. The chain is built from TRBV7-6 and TRBJ2-7; no clear D. Per germline, CDR1 SGHVS and CDR2 FNYEAQ. The V and J ends lost 5 bases and 6 bases respectively, with 23 bases between them. CDR3 length: 16 amino acids. CDR3 DNA: TGTGCCAGCAGCCCGGGTTATTTGAAGTGGAACAGCGAGCAGTACTTC. Protein sequence: CASSPGYLKWNSEQYF.

In regard to this clonotype: Sequence at one end of the junction differs from germline and may be a read error. This chain's CDR3 is CSSSARDSADTQYF. CDR3 DNA: TGTTCCAGCAGCGCGCGGGACAGCGCAGATACGCAGTATTTT. The J gene is TRBJ2-3, the V gene TRBV7-9; perhaps TRBD1 as D (7 bases). Germline CDR1 and CDR2: SEHNR and FQNEAQ (reference sequence). The CDR3 loop spans 14 amino acids.

The CDR3 here is CASSPQGRNEQYF. The CDR3 region has the DNA TGTGCCAGCAGTCCACAGGGGCGGAACGAGCAGTACTTC. The gene calls are TRBV6-2 or TRBV6-3 and TRBJ2-7, with 7 positions matching TRBD1. V lost 5 bases to trimming and J lost 5 bases; unmatched junction nucleotides: 6. CDR1 MNHEY and CDR2 SVGEGT come from the germline V gene. The CDR3 totals 13 residues.

In this sample, this clonotype turned up a few times. V usage is TRBV12-3 or TRBV12-4 and J usage is TRBJ2-2; no definite D call. V was shortened by 2 bases and J by 2 bases, with 6 bases between the two germline ends. The CDR3 contains 14 residues. In DNA form, the CDR3 reads TGTGCCAGCAGTTTATCCGGAAACACCGGGGAGCTGTTTTTT. Its translation is CASSLSGNTGELFF.

This clonotype was counted between two and nine times. V usage is TRBV12-3 or TRBV12-4 and J usage is TRBJ2-3; TRBD2 is a possible D gene (5 bases). This CDR3 is built from 13 residues. Trimming took off 8 bases at V and 2 bases at J, with 11 bases between the two ends. CDR3 loop: CASELEATDTQYF. CDR3 DNA sequence: TGTGCCAGCGAACTAGAGGCCACAGATACGCAGTATTTT.

The rearrangement links TRBV29-1 to TRBJ1-2; no definite D call. Germline V gene data show CDR1 as SQVTM and CDR2 as ANQGSEA. V was pared by 4 bases and J by 8 bases, with 14 bases between. The CDR3 extends over 12 amino acids. CDR3 in DNA: TGCAGCGTTGTACTTCCGGGAGGAGGCTACACCTTC. Encoded protein: CSVVLPGGGYTF.

This chain uses TRBV7-9 with TRBJ2-1, with 12 bases that match TRBD2. CDR3 length equals 16 residues. J lost 8 bases, V lost 4 bases, and 9 bases had no gene match. In germline, CDR1 is SEHNR, CDR2 FQNEAQ (reference sequence). CDR3 region: CASSSETSGRPYEQFF. DNA for the CDR3: TGTGCCAGCAGCTCCGAGACTAGCGGGAGACCCTATGAGCAGTTCTTC.

This clonotype turned up a few times. The chain links TRBV2 to TRBJ2-2, with 7 bases lining up with TRBD1. The germline V gene has CDR1 SNHLY and CDR2 FYNNEI. The V segment lost 5 bases and the J segment 0 bases; nucleotides outside the gene matches: 3. This CDR3 contains 15 residues. The CDR3 loop is CASSYDRANTGELFF. In nucleotides, the CDR3 is TGTGCCAGCAGTTACGACAGGGCGAACACCGGGGAGCTGTTTTTT.

The chain uses TRBV6-5 and TRBJ1-1; D is uncertain. The germline CDR1 and CDR2 sequences are MNHEY and SVGAGI. The CDR3 is made up of 14 amino acids. Between the trimmed V and J ends, which lost 6 bases and 4 bases, there was a span of 15 bases. The CDR3: CASRAGGSVTEAFF. CDR3 DNA sequence: TGTGCCAGCAGGGCGGGAGGGTCGGTCACTGAAGCTTTCTTT.

The gene calls are TRBV6-1 and TRBJ1-1; the D gene is possibly TRBD1 (5 bases). Germline CDR1 MNHNS, CDR2 SASEGT. The CDR3 spans 13 residues. V dropped 7 bases and J dropped 3 bases, with 12 bases sitting between them. CDR3 in amino acids: CASTEQVYTEAFF. The CDR3 region has the DNA TGTGCCAGCACCGAACAGGTATACACTGAAGCTTTCTTT.

This clonotype was picked up a small number of times. The chain combines TRBV5-1 with TRBJ2-7; 9 bases line up with TRBD2. The J segment lost 4 bases and the V segment lost 2 bases, leaving 4 bases of the junction unmatched. Germline V gene sequence: CDR1 SGHRS, CDR2 YFSETQ. The CDR3 is 14 amino acids. The CDR3 nucleotides are TGCGCCAGCAGCTTAGGGACTAGCATGTACGAGCAGTACTTC. Translation gives CASSLGTSMYEQYF.